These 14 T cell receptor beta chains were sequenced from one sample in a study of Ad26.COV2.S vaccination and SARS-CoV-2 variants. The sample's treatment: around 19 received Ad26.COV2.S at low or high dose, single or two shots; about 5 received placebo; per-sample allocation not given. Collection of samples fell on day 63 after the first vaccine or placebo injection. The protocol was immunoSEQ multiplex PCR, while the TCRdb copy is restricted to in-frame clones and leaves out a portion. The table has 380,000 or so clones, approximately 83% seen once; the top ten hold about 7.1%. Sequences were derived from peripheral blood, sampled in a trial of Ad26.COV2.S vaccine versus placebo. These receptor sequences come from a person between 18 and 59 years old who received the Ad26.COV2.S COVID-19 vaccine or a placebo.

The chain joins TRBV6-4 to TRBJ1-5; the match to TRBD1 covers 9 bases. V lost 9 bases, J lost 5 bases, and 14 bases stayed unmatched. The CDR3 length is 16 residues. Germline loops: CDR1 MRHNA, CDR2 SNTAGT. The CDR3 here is CARPGQGCVGDQPQHF. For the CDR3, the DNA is TGTGCCAGGCCGGGACAGGGTTGTGTTGGCGATCAGCCCCAGCATTTT.

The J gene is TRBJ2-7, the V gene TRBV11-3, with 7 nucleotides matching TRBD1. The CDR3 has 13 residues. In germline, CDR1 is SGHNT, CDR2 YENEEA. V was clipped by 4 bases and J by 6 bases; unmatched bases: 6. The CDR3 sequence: CASSSETGSEQYF. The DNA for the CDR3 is TGTGCCAGCAGCTCAGAGACAGGGAGCGAGCAGTACTTC.

This chain's CDR3 is CASSLIDRRETQYF. The CDR3 DNA reads TGTGCCAGCAGCTTGATAGACCGGAGAGAGACCCAGTACTTC. V usage is TRBV11-3 and J usage is TRBJ2-5; no clear D. Germline V gene lookup returns CDR1 SGHNT and CDR2 YENEEA. Trimming took off 3 bases at V and 4 bases at J, with 12 bases between the two ends. The CDR3 loop spans 14 amino acids. Together with reference TRBV11-3 and TRBJ2-5, the CDR3 gives the full variable domain: EAGVVQSPRYKIIEKKQPVAFWCNPISGHNTLYWYLQNLGQGPELLIRYENEEAVDDSQLPKDRFSAERLKGVDSTLKIQPAELGDSAVYLCASSLIDRRETQYFGPGTRLLVL.

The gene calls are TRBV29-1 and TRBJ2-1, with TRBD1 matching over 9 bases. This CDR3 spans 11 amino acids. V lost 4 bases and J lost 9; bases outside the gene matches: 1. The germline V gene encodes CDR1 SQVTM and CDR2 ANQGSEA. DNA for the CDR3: TGCAGCGTTGGACAGGGGGGTGAGCAGTTCTTC. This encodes CSVGQGGEQFF.

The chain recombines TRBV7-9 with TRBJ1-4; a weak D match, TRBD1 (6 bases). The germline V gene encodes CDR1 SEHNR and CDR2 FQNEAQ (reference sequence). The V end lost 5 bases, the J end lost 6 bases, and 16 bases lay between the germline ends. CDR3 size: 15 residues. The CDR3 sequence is CASSQTGGADEKLFF. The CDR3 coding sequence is TGTGCCAGCAGCCAGACCGGGGGGGCGGATGAAAAACTGTTTTTT.

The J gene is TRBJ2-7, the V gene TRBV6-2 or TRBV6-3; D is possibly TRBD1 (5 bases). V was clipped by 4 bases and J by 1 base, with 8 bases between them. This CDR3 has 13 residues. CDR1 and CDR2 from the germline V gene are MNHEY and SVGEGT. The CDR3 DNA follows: TGTGCCAGCAGTTGGGGCGAATCCTACGAGCAGTACTTC. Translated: CASSWGESYEQYF.

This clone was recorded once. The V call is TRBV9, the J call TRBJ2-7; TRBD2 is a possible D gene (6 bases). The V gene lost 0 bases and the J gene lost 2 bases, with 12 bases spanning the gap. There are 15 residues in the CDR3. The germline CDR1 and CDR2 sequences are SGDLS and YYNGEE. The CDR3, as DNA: TGTGCCAGCAGCGTAGCCGGGGGAGCTACCTACGAGCAGTACTTC. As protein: CASSVAGGATYEQYF.

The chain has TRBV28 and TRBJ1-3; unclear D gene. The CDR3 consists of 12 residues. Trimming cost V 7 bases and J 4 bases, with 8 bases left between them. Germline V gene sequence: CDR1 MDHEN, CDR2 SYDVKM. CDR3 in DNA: TGTGCCAGCATCAGCGGGGGAAACACCATATATTTT. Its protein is CASISGGNTIYF.

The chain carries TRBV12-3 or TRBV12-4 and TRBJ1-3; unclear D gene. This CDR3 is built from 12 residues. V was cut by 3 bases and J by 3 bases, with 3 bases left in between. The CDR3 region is CASSFHGNTIYF. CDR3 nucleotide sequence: TGTGCCAGCAGTTTCCATGGAAACACCATATATTTT.

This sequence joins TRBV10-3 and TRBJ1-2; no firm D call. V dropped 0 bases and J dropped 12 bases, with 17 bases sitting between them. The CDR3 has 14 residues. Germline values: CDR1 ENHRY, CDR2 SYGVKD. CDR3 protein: CAISESELGLVDTF. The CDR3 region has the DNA TGTGCCATCAGTGAGTCAGAATTAGGGCTAGTTGACACCTTC.

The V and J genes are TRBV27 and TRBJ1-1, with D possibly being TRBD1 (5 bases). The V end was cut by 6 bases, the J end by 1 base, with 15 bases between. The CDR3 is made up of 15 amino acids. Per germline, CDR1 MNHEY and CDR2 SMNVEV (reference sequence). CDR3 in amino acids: CASRARTSKNTEAFF. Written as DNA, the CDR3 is TGTGCCAGCAGGGCGCGGACATCTAAGAACACTGAAGCTTTCTTT.

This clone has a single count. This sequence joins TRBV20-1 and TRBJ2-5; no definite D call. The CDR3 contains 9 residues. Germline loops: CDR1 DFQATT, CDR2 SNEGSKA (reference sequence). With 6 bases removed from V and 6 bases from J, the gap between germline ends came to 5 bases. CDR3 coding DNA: TGCAGTGCCGGGCAGACCCAGTACTTC. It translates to CSAGQTQYF.

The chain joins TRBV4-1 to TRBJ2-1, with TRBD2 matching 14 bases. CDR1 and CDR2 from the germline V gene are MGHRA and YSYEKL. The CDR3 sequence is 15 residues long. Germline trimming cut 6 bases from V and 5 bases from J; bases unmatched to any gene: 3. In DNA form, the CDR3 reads TGCGCCAGCAGGAAGGGACTAGCGGGGGACAATGAGCAGTTCTTC. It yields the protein CASRKGLAGDNEQFF.

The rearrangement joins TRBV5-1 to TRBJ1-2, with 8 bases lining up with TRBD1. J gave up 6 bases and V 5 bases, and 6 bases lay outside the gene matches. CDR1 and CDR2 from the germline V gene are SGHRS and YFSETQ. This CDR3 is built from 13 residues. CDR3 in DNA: TGCGCCAGCAGAGGACAGGGTTCGCATGGCTACACCTTC. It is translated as CASRGQGSHGYTF.